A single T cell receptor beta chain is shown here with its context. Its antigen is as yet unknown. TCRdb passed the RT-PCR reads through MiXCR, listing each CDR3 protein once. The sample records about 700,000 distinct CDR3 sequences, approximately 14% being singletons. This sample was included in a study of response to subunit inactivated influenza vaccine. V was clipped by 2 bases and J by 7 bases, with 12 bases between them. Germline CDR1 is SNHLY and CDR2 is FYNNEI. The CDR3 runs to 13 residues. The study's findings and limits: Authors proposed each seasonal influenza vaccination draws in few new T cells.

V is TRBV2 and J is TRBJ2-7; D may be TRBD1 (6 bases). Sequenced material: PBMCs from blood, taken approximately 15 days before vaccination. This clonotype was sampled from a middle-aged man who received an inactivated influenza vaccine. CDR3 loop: CASSERQVLEQYF. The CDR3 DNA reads TGTGCCAGCAGTGAACGACAGGTGCTGGAGCAGTACTTC.